Presented here are 24 T cell receptor beta chains from one specimen sequenced in a study of T cell repertoires in cytomegalovirus infection. TCRdb called the reads again in MiXCR, with one record for every CDR3 protein. Of under 350,000 distinct CDR3 sequences listed, more than 9% are singletons. Sequenced material: PBMCs. The source of these receptors is a human donor in good health (CMV status not recorded). Some clones in this sample may be carry-over from other donors' samples.

This rearrangement joins TRBV10-3 to TRBJ2-7, with D tentatively TRBD1 (6 bases). CDR1 and CDR2 from the germline V gene are ENHRY and SYGVKD. The CDR3 runs to 13 residues. V gave up 4 bases and J gave up 2 bases, with 9 bases separating them. The CDR3: CAISGDNTYEQYF. The CDR3 coding sequence is TGTGCCATCAGTGGGGACAATACCTACGAGCAGTACTTC.

This chain joins TRBV6-2 or TRBV6-3 and TRBJ2-7; the D call may be TRBD1 or TRBD2 (6 bases each). V lost 7 bases and J lost 4, with 14 bases in between. This CDR3 is 13 amino acids long. CDR1 and CDR2 from the germline V gene are MNHEY and SVGEGT. The DNA of the CDR3 is TGTGCCAGCAACGTTGGGGGGCTTTACGAGCAGTACTTC. Translated, it gives CASNVGGLYEQYF.

Turning to this clonotype: A much bigger clone sits one base away, suggesting this may be a read error. The chain employs TRBV12-3 or TRBV12-4 and TRBJ1-3; D gene uncertain. Trimming shortened V by 5 bases and J by 3 bases, and 14 bases separated the two germline ends. CDR3 length: 15 residues. CDR3 loop: CASSLTGGFGNTIYF. The CDR3 DNA reads TGTGCCAGCAGTCTAACCGGCGGCTTTGGAAACACCATATATTTT.

This clonotype was observed a handful of times. This chain joins TRBV4-1 and TRBJ2-5, with 7 bases identical to TRBD1. The CDR3 extends over 15 amino acids. Per the germline V gene, CDR1 is MGHRA and CDR2 is YSYEKL. After removal of 1 base from V and 4 bases from J, the junction contained 6 bases not matched to a gene. CDR3 amino acids: CASSQVQDRLETQYF. CDR3 nucleotide sequence: TGCGCCAGCAGCCAAGTCCAGGACAGGCTAGAGACCCAGTACTTC.

This clonotype was observed at least ten times. The chain has TRBV7-9 and TRBJ2-3, with 10 bases that match TRBD2. The CDR3 contains 16 residues. V was clipped by 5 bases and J by 1 base; unmatched bases: 6. CDR1 SEHNR and CDR2 FQNEAQ come from the germline V gene (reference sequence). The CDR3 DNA reads as TGTGCCAGCAGCACTCTAGCGGGGGACCGCACAGATACGCAGTATTTT. Amino acid sequence: CASSTLAGDRTDTQYF.

This rearrangement joins TRBV7-8 to TRBJ1-5; possibly TRBD1 for D (6 bases). With 5 bases removed from V and 7 bases from J, the gap between germline ends came to 18 bases. The CDR3 is 15 residues long. The germline V gene encodes CDR1 SGHVS and CDR2 FQNEAQ. The CDR3 DNA is TGTGCCAGCAGCGAACAGGGATTGAACGAGCAGCCCCAGCATTTT. Translated: CASSEQGLNEQPQHF.

The chain employs TRBV7-2 and TRBJ2-3, with 11 bases lining up with TRBD2. This CDR3 is built from 16 residues. Germline CDR1 and CDR2: SGHTA and FQGNSA. With 5 bases clipped from V and 1 base from J, the junction kept 5 bases outside the gene matches. For the CDR3, the DNA is TGTGCCAGCAGCCGCAATAGCGGGGGGGGCACAGATACGCAGTATTTT. Translating it yields CASSRNSGGGTDTQYF.

This clonotype has at least ten counts. V is TRBV28 and J is TRBJ2-3; a weak D match, TRBD2 (5 bases). Trimming took 4 bases from V and 0 from J, leaving 11 bases between them. Germline assignment: CDR1 MDHEN and CDR2 SYDVKM. CDR3 size: 15 residues. CDR3 amino acids: CASSYRQRSTDTQYF. In DNA, the CDR3 is TGTGCCAGCAGTTATCGCCAGCGGAGCACAGATACGCAGTATTTT.

This clonotype was counted a few times. CDR3 amino acids: CAISESDRGDGQPQHF. In nucleotides, the CDR3 is TGTGCCATCAGTGAGTCGGACAGGGGGGACGGACAGCCCCAGCATTTT. The rearrangement links TRBV10-3 to TRBJ1-5, with 10 bases lining up with TRBD1. The V gene's germline CDR1 is ENHRY and CDR2 SYGVKD. V dropped 0 bases and J dropped 7; count of bases not matched to a gene: 6. There are 16 residues in the CDR3.

This clonotype came up many times. The chain has TRBV7-2 and TRBJ1-1, with 9 bases that match TRBD1. V lost 2 bases, J lost 3 bases, and 7 bases stayed unmatched. The germline CDR1 and CDR2 sequences are SGHTA and FQGNSA. The CDR3 consists of 16 residues. This CDR3 is CASSLWHRGPDTEAFF. The CDR3 DNA reads as TGTGCCAGCAGCTTATGGCACAGGGGGCCCGACACTGAAGCTTTCTTT.

The count of this clonotype is one. The chain uses TRBV10-3 and TRBJ1-1; perhaps TRBD1 as D (5 bases). Germline lookup yields CDR1 ENHRY and CDR2 SYGVKD. The germline V and J ends were trimmed by 9 bases and 1 base, with 9 bases remaining between them. This CDR3 comprises 12 residues. CDR3 sequence: CAIRGENTEAFF. The CDR3 DNA follows: TGTGCCATTAGGGGAGAGAACACTGAAGCTTTCTTT.

This chain joins TRBV11-2 and TRBJ2-1; 7 nucleotides align to TRBD2. The junction had 9 bases not matched to a gene; V was cut back by 8 bases and J by 2 bases. The CDR3 sequence is 15 residues long. Germline assignment: CDR1 SGHAT and CDR2 FQNNGV. The CDR3 sequence: CASDWGGGAYNEQFF. Written as DNA, the CDR3 is TGTGCCAGCGACTGGGGGGGGGGGGCCTACAATGAGCAGTTCTTC. The full variable domain, rest sourced from reference TRBV11-2 and TRBJ2-1, is EAGVAQSPRYKIIEKRQSVAFWCNPISGHATLYWYQQILGQGPKLLIQFQNNGVVDDSQLPKDRFSAERLKGVDSTLKIQPAKLEDSAVYLCASDWGGGAYNEQFFGPGTRLTVL.

In DNA, the CDR3 is TGTGCCAGCAGCCGCGACAGGGGGCCGGCAGATACGCAGTATTTT. Translation: CASSRDRGPADTQYF. J is TRBJ2-3 and V is TRBV12-3 or TRBV12-4; 10 nucleotides align to TRBD1. V gave up 6 bases and J gave up 4 bases; unmatched junction bases: 7. CDR3 length equals 15 residues.

In its sample, this clonotype was seen many times. CDR3 in amino acids: CASSEEAGPPETQYF. CDR3 bases: TGTGCCAGCAGTGAAGAGGCGGGGCCCCCAGAGACCCAGTACTTC. The chain links TRBV2 to TRBJ2-5; a weak D match, TRBD2 (6 bases). Trimming pared 1 base from V and 4 bases from J, leaving 13 bases between. CDR3 length equals 15 residues. In germline, CDR1 is SNHLY, CDR2 FYNNEI.

The V gene is TRBV7-2, the J gene TRBJ2-1, with 11 nucleotides matching TRBD2. The CDR3 has 13 amino acids. J was trimmed by 8 bases and V by 8 bases; bases with no gene match: 5. In germline, CDR1 is SGHTA, CDR2 FQGNSA. DNA for the CDR3: TGTGCCAGCGCCACTAGCGGGAGTGATGAGCAGTTCTTC. Translation gives CASATSGSDEQFF.

This clonotype was counted between two and nine times. The rearrangement links TRBV7-9 to TRBJ1-1; no definite D call. This CDR3 has 15 residues. Trimming removed 2 bases from V and 1 base from J, with 11 bases in between. Germline CDR1 reads SEHNR; CDR2 reads FQNEAQ (reference sequence). CDR3 nucleotides: TGTGCCAGCAGCTTATTAGCCGGACCGAACACTGAAGCTTTCTTT. Translation: CASSLLAGPNTEAFF.

The V and J genes are TRBV28 and TRBJ1-2; 8 nucleotides line up with TRBD1. This CDR3 has 13 amino acids. V dropped 4 bases and J dropped 8; count of bases not matched to a gene: 6. Germline-derived CDR1 and CDR2 are MDHEN and SYDVKM. The CDR3 loop reads CASSSQGAKGYTF. The CDR3 bases are TGTGCCAGCAGTTCCCAGGGGGCGAAGGGCTACACCTTC.

This clonotype came up many times. The chain couples TRBV19 to TRBJ2-2; 7 positions match TRBD2. Germline assignment: CDR1 LNHDA and CDR2 SQIVND (reference sequence). Trimming took 0 bases from V and 4 from J; bases not matched to a gene: 11. The CDR3 has 18 residues. The CDR3 region is CASSIDKGAGIATGELFF. The CDR3 DNA follows: TGTGCCAGTAGTATAGATAAGGGAGCGGGAATCGCCACCGGGGAGCTGTTTTTT.

The V call is TRBV6-1, the J call TRBJ2-7; D perhaps matches TRBD1 (8 bases). CDR3 length: 16 amino acids. V was cut by 5 bases and J by 4 bases, with 21 bases left in between. Germline CDR1 MNHNS, CDR2 SASEGT. The CDR3 DNA follows: TGTGCCAGCAGTCCCGGACAGGGCGGGGGAGTTTACGAGCAGTACTTC. Translated, it gives CASSPGQGGGVYEQYF.

The CDR3 sequence is CASSLPGWNFTDTQYF. The DNA for the CDR3 is TGTGCCAGCAGTTTACCAGGGTGGAATTTCACAGATACGCAGTATTTT. This sequence joins TRBV28 and TRBJ2-3; tentatively, D is TRBD1 (5 bases). CDR3 size: 16 residues. V was cut by 2 bases and J by 2 bases, with 14 bases left in between. Per the germline V gene, CDR1 is MDHEN and CDR2 is SYDVKM.

This clonotype was detected only a few times. The chain links TRBV11-1 to TRBJ1-4, with D possibly being TRBD1 (5 bases). CDR1 is SGHAT and CDR2 is FQDESV in the germline V gene (reference sequence). The CDR3 loop spans 15 amino acids. The V and J ends lost 3 bases and 2 bases respectively, with 10 bases between them. The CDR3 DNA reads TGTGCCAGCAGCTTCGGGGGGACGACTAATGAAAAACTGTTTTTT. It encodes CASSFGGTTNEKLFF.

The chain recombines TRBV6-6 with TRBJ2-7; maybe TRBD1 (6 bases). There are 13 residues in the CDR3. V gave up 6 bases and J gave up 3 bases, with 12 bases separating them. Germline V CDR1 and CDR2: MNHNY, SVGAGI (reference sequence). The DNA of the CDR3 is TGTGCCAGCAGGCCAGGACAGAACTACGAGCAGTACTTC. Its protein is CASRPGQNYEQYF.

The V and J genes are TRBV7-9 and TRBJ2-7, with D unclear. The ends were cut back, 8 bases at V and 5 bases at J, with 10 bases in the middle. The CDR3 spans 11 residues. The germline V gene encodes CDR1 SEHNR and CDR2 FQNEAQ (reference sequence). The DNA for the CDR3 is TGTGCCAGCGGCAGATCCCACGAGCAGTACTTC. Amino acids: CASGRSHEQYF. Full variable domain (rest looked up from reference TRBV7-9 and TRBJ2-7): DTGVSQNPRHKITKRGQNVTFRCDPISEHNRLYWYRQTLGQGPEFLTYFQNEAQLEKSRLLSDRFSAERPKGSFSTLEIQRTEQGDSAMYLCASGRSHEQYFGPGTRLTVT.

This clonotype has a handful of counts. This chain uses TRBV28 with TRBJ2-7; 8 nucleotides line up with TRBD1. After removal of 8 bases from V and 6 bases from J, the junction contained 9 bases not matched to a gene. The CDR3 sequence is 13 residues long. Germline lookup yields CDR1 MDHEN and CDR2 SYDVKM. The CDR3 loop is CASQGTGFSEQYF. For the CDR3, the DNA is TGTGCCAGCCAAGGGACAGGTTTCTCCGAGCAGTACTTC.